These 3 T cell receptor beta chains share one sample of origin, sequenced in a study of OX40 agonist ivuxolimab in advanced cancers. The data were produced by immunoSEQ multiplex PCR, yet TCRdb's version contains in-frame clones alone and is incomplete. The table includes about 44,000 clones, about 90% detected once. The sequences come from CD4+ or CD8+ T cells sorted from blood, collected in a trial of the OX40 agonist ivuxolimab. These TCRs come from an adult with an advanced solid tumor such as melanoma, head and neck, liver or kidney cancer.

In this sample, this clone turned up a few times. This rearrangement joins TRBV27 to TRBJ2-1; tentatively, D is TRBD2 (5 bases). Germline V gene lookup returns CDR1 MNHEY and CDR2 SMNVEV (reference sequence). Trimming pared 5 bases from V and 9 bases from J, leaving 14 bases between. The CDR3 runs to 13 residues. The CDR3 region has the DNA TGTGCCAGCAGTATAGAGAGCCGGGGTGAGCAGTTCTTC. It codes for CASSIESRGEQFF.

The chain is built from TRBV6-5 and TRBJ2-5, with D hard to call. This CDR3 has 13 residues. Germline V gene lookup returns CDR1 MNHEY and CDR2 SVGAGI. The V and J ends lost 2 bases and 5 bases respectively, with 9 bases between them. CDR3 in amino acids: CASSYLLRETQYF. The DNA for the CDR3 is TGTGCCAGCAGTTACCTTCTCAGGGAGACCCAGTACTTC.

The gene calls are TRBV27 and TRBJ2-7; TRBD2 agrees at 10 bases. The CDR3 is 14 amino acids. Germline V gene lookup returns CDR1 MNHEY and CDR2 SMNVEV (reference sequence). The trim removed 5 bases at V and 4 bases at J, leaving 5 bases unmatched. The DNA of the CDR3 is TGTGCCAGCAGTCCCCGACTAGCGGGTTACGAGCAGTACTTC. This encodes CASSPRLAGYEQYF.